Listed below are T cell receptor beta chains from one sample, sequenced in a study of T-cell memory formation after mild COVID-19. From the 5' RACE reads, TCRdb called clonotypes with MiXCR, one entry per CDR3 protein. This sample has around 530,000 distinct CDR3 sequences, with about 22% found just once. The material sequenced was PBMCs or a T cell subset sorted from them (not recorded which). These receptors all come from an adult woman who had mild COVID-19 (a few samples of this study predate the infection). Cell type and time point are not known. Both conserved end residues are part of each CDR3. A D gene is named only where the DNA matches it firmly. The size field is filled for only some rows; it gives once, few, many or a size class.

>few|TRBJ2-5|TRBD2|TRBV19
CASSPSGGAGETQYF
TGTGCCAGTAGCCCTAGCGGGGGGGCCGGAGAGACCCAGTACTTC
>few|TRBJ2-7|.|TRBV29-1
CSVEDRGEQGGPFEQYF
TGCAGCGTTGAAGATCGAGGAGAACAGGGTGGTCCCTTCGAGCAGTACTTC
>few|TRBJ2-3|.|TRBV21-1
CASSKATISASTDTQYF
TGTGCCAGCAGCAAAGCTACAATTTCCGCGAGCACAGATACGCAGTATTTT
>few|TRBJ2-3|TRBD2|TRBV4-3
CASSPTAGAGTDTQYF
TGCGCCAGCAGCCCCACAGCGGGAGCGGGGACAGATACGCAGTATTTT
>few|TRBJ1-1|.|TRBV6-5
CASKQGTGNTEAFF
TGTGCCAGCAAACAGGGCACAGGGAACACTGAAGCTTTCTTT
>many|TRBJ2-3|.|TRBV5-4
CASSELVSDTDTQYF
TGTGCCAGCAGCGAACTAGTATCTGACACAGATACGCAGTATTTT
>.|TRBJ2-3|.|TRBV6-6
CASSYVAASSTDTQYF
TGTGCCAGCAGTTACGTGGCAGCTTCTAGCACAGATACGCAGTATTTT
>few|TRBJ2-1|TRBD2|TRBV6-5
CASRTSGYPEQFF
TGTGCCAGCAGGACTAGCGGTTACCCTGAGCAGTTCTTC
>few|TRBJ2-1|TRBD2|TRBV12-3/TRBV12-4
CASSHIGGDYDEQFF
TGTGCCAGCAGCCACATTGGAGGGGACTACGATGAGCAGTTCTTC
>.|TRBJ1-2|.|TRBV3-1
CASSWTAGEGGYTF
TGTGCCAGCAGCTGGACAGCGGGGGAGGGAGGCTACACCTTC